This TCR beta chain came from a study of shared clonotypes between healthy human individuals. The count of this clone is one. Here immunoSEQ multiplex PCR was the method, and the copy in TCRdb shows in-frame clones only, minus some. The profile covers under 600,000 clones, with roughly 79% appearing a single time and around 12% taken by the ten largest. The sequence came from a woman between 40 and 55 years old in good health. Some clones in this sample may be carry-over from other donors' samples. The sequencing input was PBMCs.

DNA of the CDR3: TGTGCCAGCAGGGAGAGCAGCGGGAGCTCTCAGTACTTC. Protein product: CASRESSGSSQYF. This chain joins TRBV28 and TRBJ2-7; TRBD2 aligns across 8 bases. V shed 6 bases and J 10 bases; nucleotides not matched to a gene: 11. Per the germline V gene, CDR1 is MDHEN and CDR2 is SYDVKM. The CDR3 length is 13 residues.